The rows below give T cell receptor beta chains drawn from one sample of a study of cytomegalovirus exposure and HLA in healthy donors. The assay was immunoSEQ multiplex PCR, and TCRdb's table has in-frame clones only and misses some. Seen here are about 190,000 clones, less than 90% observed once, and the top ten hold approximately 0.26%. The sample was PBMCs. These receptors were taken from a boy between 10 and 17 years old in good health and CMV-seronegative. CDR3s include the opening cysteine and the closing phenylalanine or tryptophan. Each record gives: V gene, clone size, J gene, D gene, CDR3 protein, CDR3 DNA. D genes are given only for firm matches. Part of the rows lack a size; the others show once, few, many or a class for expanded clones.

>TRBV10-2|-|TRBJ2-7|-
CASSVTGEGAYEQYF
TGCGCCAGCAGTGTAACGGGAGAAGGCGCCTACGAGCAGTACTTC
>TRBV11-1|-|TRBJ2-2|-
CASSLPGLPNTGELFF
TGTGCCAGCAGCTTGCCGGGACTTCCGAACACCGGGGAGCTGTTTTTT
>TRBV5-1|-|TRBJ1-5|-
CGSPGVRDQPQHF
TGCGGTAGCCCGGGGGTCAGAGATCAGCCCCAGCATTTT
>TRBV11-2|-|TRBJ1-2|TRBD1
CASSFRGQSYGYTF
TGTGCCAGCAGCTTCCGGGGACAGAGCTATGGCTACACCTTC
>TRBV27|-|TRBJ1-1|-
CASSHTGFQAFF
TGTGCCAGCAGTCATACAGGGTTCCAAGCTTTCTTT
>TRBV4-1|few|TRBJ1-2|-
CASSQGAVFGYTF
TGCGCCAGCAGCCAGGGGGCAGTGTTTGGCTACACCTTC
>TRBV5-4|-|TRBJ2-3|TRBD2
CASSLPAGTSWATDTQYF
TGTGCCAGCAGCTTGCCCGCCGGGACTAGCTGGGCCACAGATACGCAGTATTTT
>TRBV7-9|-|TRBJ2-1|TRBD2
CASSAGTSGATTFYNEQFF
TGTGCCAGCAGCGCGGGGACTAGCGGGGCTACAACCTTCTACAATGAGCAGTTCTTC
>TRBV6-1|-|TRBJ1-4|TRBD1
CASTRGGQGNEKLFF
TGTGCCTCAACCCGAGGCGGACAGGGGAATGAAAAACTGTTTTTT
>TRBV15|-|TRBJ1-5|-
CATSRGPGAWDQPQHF
TGTGCCACCAGCAGAGGTCCAGGGGCCTGGGATCAGCCCCAGCATTTT
>TRBV30|-|TRBJ2-5|-
CAWSSRGEYQETQYF
TGTGCCTGGAGTTCAAGGGGCGAGTACCAAGAGACCCAGTACTTC
>TRBV7-9|-|TRBJ2-5|TRBD2
CASSLGGLAGGLQETQYF
TGTGCCAGCAGCTTAGGAGGCCTAGCGGGGGGGCTCCAAGAGACCCAGTACTTC
>TRBV18|-|TRBJ1-5|-
CASSPIQGVSNQPQHF
TGTGCCAGCTCACCTATCCAGGGTGTGAGCAATCAGCCCCAGCATTTT
>TRBV15|-|TRBJ2-1|-
CATSRDRGLGHNEQFF
TGTGCCACCAGCAGAGATCGGGGGTTAGGGCACAATGAGCAGTTCTTC
>TRBV5-6|-|TRBJ2-7|TRBD1
CASSPGTGVGEQYF
TGTGCCAGCAGCCCCGGGACAGGGGTGGGCGAGCAGTACTTC
>TRBV7-2|-|TRBJ1-1|TRBD1
CASSLEGAGQLNTEAFF
TGTGCCAGCAGCTTAGAGGGGGCAGGGCAGCTGAACACTGAAGCTTTCTTT
>TRBV7-8|-|TRBJ1-3|-
CASSSPGGGNTIYF
TGTGCCAGCAGTTCTCCGGGTGGTGGAAACACCATATATTTT
>TRBV27|-|TRBJ1-1|TRBD1
CASSLTGGNTEAFF
TGTGCCAGCAGTTTAACAGGGGGCAACACTGAAGCTTTCTTT
>TRBV19|-|TRBJ2-1|-
CASSIGVNNEQFF
TGTGCCAGTAGTATAGGCGTAAACAATGAGCAGTTCTTC
>TRBV5-1|-|TRBJ2-7|TRBD2
CASNPSGRAYEQYF
TGCGCCAGCAACCCTAGCGGGAGGGCCTACGAGCAGTACTTC
>TRBV5-1|-|TRBJ2-5|-
CASSLGRETQYF
TGCGCCAGCAGCTTGGGGAGAGAGACCCAGTACTTC
>TRBV5-1|-|TRBJ1-5|TRBD1
CASSLAPTGNQPQHF
TGCGCCAGCAGCTTGGCCCCGACAGGGAATCAGCCCCAGCATTTT
>TRBV4-3|-|TRBJ2-7|-
CASSPAAGTIPYEQYF
TGCGCCAGCAGCCCCGCGGCCGGGACAATACCATACGAGCAGTACTTC
>TRBV28|-|TRBJ1-5|-
CASSVPLAHGSYSNQPQHF
TGTGCCAGCTCTGTACCCCTGGCCCACGGGAGCTATAGCAATCAGCCCCAGCATTTT
>TRBV25-1|-|TRBJ2-3|TRBD2
CASSRSGRSSTDTQYF
TGTGCCAGCAGTCGAAGCGGGAGGTCGAGCACAGATACGCAGTATTTT
>TRBV7-3|-|TRBJ2-5|-
CASSLRPGRGETQYF
TGTGCCAGCAGCTTAAGGCCGGGCCGGGGGGAGACCCAGTACTTC
>TRBV30|-|TRBJ2-3|TRBD1
CAWSTGAPTDTQYF
TGTGCCTGGAGTACAGGGGCCCCAACAGATACGCAGTATTTT
>TRBV5-6|-|TRBJ1-4|TRBD1
CASSQPGIQGAYEKLFF
TGTGCCAGCAGCCAGCCTGGTATACAGGGGGCGTATGAAAAGCTGTTTTTT
>TRBV25-1|-|TRBJ2-7|-
CASSEVAEAYEQYF
TGTGCCAGCAGTGAAGTGGCGGAGGCCTACGAGCAGTACTTC
>TRBV10-3|few|TRBJ2-2|-
CAISGSTGGAAGELFF
TGTGCCATCAGTGGGTCCACGGGGGGCGCGGCCGGGGAGCTGTTTTTT
>TRBV9|-|TRBJ1-4|TRBD1
CASSVAMGQGNEKLFF
TGTGCCAGCAGCGTAGCTATGGGACAGGGGAACGAAAAACTGTTTTTT
>TRBV11-1|-|TRBJ1-1|-
CASSLTTGSTEAFF
TGTGCCAGCAGCCTGACGACGGGTAGCACTGAAGCTTTCTTT
>TRBV6-5|-|TRBJ1-2|-
CASHTGARLSYGYTF
TGTGCCAGCCACACAGGCGCTCGTCTTAGCTATGGCTACACCTTC
>TRBV9|-|TRBJ2-2|TRBD2
CASSEPGGQTGELFF
TGTGCCAGCAGCGAGCCGGGGGGGCAGACCGGGGAGCTGTTTTTT
>TRBV28|-|TRBJ2-4|-
CASSLVPTGINIQYF
TGTGCCAGCAGTTTGGTCCCTACAGGGATCAACATTCAGTACTTC
>TRBV30|-|TRBJ1-5|-
CAWSGVSSNQPQHF
TGTGCCTGGAGTGGAGTCTCGAGCAATCAGCCCCAGCATTTT
>TRBV7-2|-|TRBJ1-5|-
CASSVTGFSNQPQHF
TGTGCCAGCAGCGTAACAGGGTTCAGCAATCAGCCCCAGCATTTT
>TRBV7-3|-|TRBJ2-3|TRBD2
CASSLGTSGGTQYF
TGTGCCAGCAGCTTGGGAACTAGCGGGGGGACGCAGTATTTT
>TRBV5-1|once|TRBJ1-1|TRBD1
CASSFDRAWAEAFF
TGCGCCAGCAGCTTCGACAGGGCTTGGGCTGAAGCTTTCTTT
>TRBV7-3|-|TRBJ2-1|TRBD1
CASSWTGSSYNEQFF
TGTGCCAGCAGCTGGACAGGAAGCTCCTACAATGAGCAGTTCTTC
>TRBV20-1|-|TRBJ2-7|-
CSAGQGYEQYF
TGCAGTGCAGGGCAGGGCTACGAGCAGTACTTC
>TRBV2|-|TRBJ1-5|-
CASSSGYSNQPQHF
TGTGCCAGCAGTTCAGGTTATAGCAATCAGCCCCAGCATTTT
>TRBV30|-|TRBJ1-2|TRBD1
CAWSQGQGGYGYTF
TGTGCCTGGAGCCAAGGACAGGGGGGCTATGGCTACACCTTC
>TRBV25-1|once|TRBJ2-7|-
CASMTWGVNEQYF
TGTGCCAGCATGACTTGGGGCGTGAACGAGCAGTACTTC
>TRBV30|-|TRBJ2-7|TRBD1
CAWSRDSYEQYF
TGTGCCTGGAGCCGGGACAGCTACGAGCAGTACTTC
>TRBV6-1|-|TRBJ2-2|TRBD2
CASRRLANTGELFF
TGTGCCAGCCGGCGACTAGCAAACACCGGGGAGCTGTTTTTT
>TRBV28|once|TRBJ1-1|-
CASRGGVTTEAFF
TGTGCCAGCAGGGGGGGGGTGACCACTGAAGCTTTCTTT
>TRBV2|few|TRBJ2-1|-
CASSERRGQFF
TGTGCCAGCAGTGAAAGGAGGGGGCAGTTCTTC
>TRBV5-1|-|TRBJ2-3|-
CASSFPGEDTQYF
TGCGCCAGCAGCTTCCCGGGGGAAGATACGCAGTATTTT